This is a list of T cell receptor beta chains from one sample in a study of blood T cell repertoires in COVID-19. TCRdb keeps only in-frame clones here, not all; method: immunoSEQ multiplex PCR. Of some 160,000 clones in the sample, approximately 91% were seen once. Sample: peripheral blood. These receptors came from a young man with COVID-19, enrolled during active disease. The CDR3 runs from the conserved cysteine through the conserved F or W. Each record gives: V gene, D gene, clone size, J gene, CDR3 protein, CDR3 DNA. D genes are given only for firm matches. Rows give clone size only sometimes, using once, few, many, or a class for an expanded clone.

>TRBV28|-|-|TRBJ1-6
CASSLSGRAIYNSPLHF
TGTGCCAGCAGTTTATCAGGCAGGGCAATCTATAATTCACCCCTCCACTTT
>TRBV5-1|TRBD2|-|TRBJ2-7
CASSWTSTSGSYEQYF
TGCGCCAGCAGCTGGACTTCGACTAGCGGGAGCTACGAGCAGTACTTC
>TRBV19|TRBD2|-|TRBJ2-2
CASSPFSGRDTGELFF
TGTGCCAGTAGTCCATTTAGCGGGAGGGACACCGGGGAGCTGTTTTTT
>TRBV11-2|TRBD1|-|TRBJ1-3
CASRQITGAGGNTIYF
TGTGCCAGCAGACAAATCACAGGGGCGGGCGGAAACACCATATATTTT
>TRBV30|-|-|TRBJ2-3
CAWSPSASTDTQYF
TGTGCCTGGAGTCCGAGCGCAAGCACAGATACGCAGTATTTT
>TRBV10-2|TRBD1|-|TRBJ1-2
CATGPSGGLGYGYTF
TGCGCCACCGGACCCTCAGGGGGTTTGGGCTATGGCTACACCTTC
>TRBV3-1/TRBV3-2|TRBD2|-|TRBJ2-1
CASRNLAGGYEQFF
TGTGCCAGCAGGAATCTAGCGGGAGGGTATGAGCAGTTCTTC
>TRBV28|TRBD1|-|TRBJ1-4
CASSSLQGDLATNEKLFF
TGTGCCAGCAGTTCGCTACAGGGGGACCTTGCAACTAATGAAAAACTGTTTTTT
>TRBV10-3|TRBD1|-|TRBJ1-2
CAISEGSGGFGYTF
TGTGCCATCAGTGAGGGTTCAGGGGGCTTTGGCTACACCTTC
>TRBV10-3|TRBD1|-|TRBJ2-7
CATAGGASYEQYF
TGTGCCACCGCAGGGGGCGCCTCCTACGAGCAGTACTTC
>TRBV9|-|-|TRBJ1-4
CASSGPSGLFF
TGTGCCAGCAGCGGACCCTCGGGGCTGTTTTTT
>TRBV19|-|-|TRBJ2-6
CASSIGGPGANVLTF
TGTGCCAGTAGTATAGGGGGGCCTGGGGCCAACGTCCTGACTTTC
>TRBV30|-|once|TRBJ2-2
CAIGGGSSSIWGELFF
TGTGCCATCGGAGGTGGGAGTTCGTCTATTTGGGGGGAGCTGTTTTTT
>TRBV3-1/TRBV3-2|-|few|TRBJ1-6
CASSQMARANSPLHF
TGTGCCAGCAGCCAAATGGCCAGGGCTAATTCACCCCTCCACTTT
>TRBV5-3|TRBD1|-|TRBJ1-6
CARSLPLRDRANSPLHF
TGTGCCAGAAGCTTGCCTCTCCGGGACAGGGCAAATTCACCCCTCCACTTT
>TRBV9|TRBD2|-|TRBJ2-1
CASSARRGLAGYNEQFF
TGTGCCAGCAGCGCAAGACGAGGACTAGCGGGTTACAATGAGCAGTTCTTC
>TRBV5-4|TRBD2|-|TRBJ2-2
CASSLGAGGPDGELFF
TGTGCCAGCAGCTTGGGAGCGGGAGGGCCCGACGGGGAGCTGTTTTTT
>TRBV3-1/TRBV3-2|TRBD2|-|TRBJ2-1
CASSPPPRASGHNEQFF
TGTGCCAGCAGCCCCCCCCCGAGGGCTAGCGGTCACAATGAGCAGTTCTTC
>TRBV11-2|-|-|TRBJ1-6
CASSPYRHNSPLHF
TGTGCCAGCAGCCCATACAGGCATAATTCACCCCTCCACTTT
>TRBV5-4|TRBD2|-|TRBJ2-1
CASSLMGEGRYEQFF
TGTGCCAGCAGCTTGATGGGGGAGGGCCGATATGAGCAGTTCTTC
>TRBV5-8|TRBD1|-|TRBJ1-1
CASSLEYRGFTEAFF
TGTGCCAGCAGCTTGGAGTACAGGGGTTTCACTGAAGCTTTCTTT
>TRBV29-1|TRBD1|once|TRBJ1-2
CSVAADRANYGYTF
TGCAGCGTTGCCGCGGACAGGGCTAACTATGGCTACACCTTC
>TRBV28|-|-|TRBJ2-7
CASSRTRGWKTFEQYF
TGTGCCAGCAGTAGAACCAGGGGCTGGAAAACTTTCGAGCAGTACTTC
>TRBV15|TRBD1|-|TRBJ1-1
CATSSRGIGGTEAFF
TGTGCCACCAGCTCCAGGGGGATAGGAGGCACTGAAGCTTTCTTT
>TRBV4-1|-|-|TRBJ2-3
CASSQDLEERWYF
TGCGCCAGCAGCCAAGATTTGGAGGAAAGGTGGTATTTT
>TRBV10-3|-|-|TRBJ2-2
CAISESFRVDEFPGELFF
TGTGCCATCAGTGAGTCGTTCAGGGTCGACGAATTTCCCGGGGAGCTGTTTTTT
>TRBV30|-|-|TRBJ1-2
CAWSIGDSSNWGYTF
TGTGCCTGGAGTATAGGAGACTCCTCCAATTGGGGCTACACCTTC
>TRBV7-2|TRBD1|-|TRBJ1-2
CASSLASGQGGYGYTF
TGTGCCAGCAGCTTAGCCTCCGGACAGGGAGGCTATGGCTACACCTTC
>TRBV7-9|TRBD1|-|TRBJ1-1
CASRPTGTGVVNTEAFF
TGTGCCAGCAGACCGACCGGGACAGGGGTGGTCAACACTGAAGCTTTCTTT
>TRBV5-3|-|once|TRBJ2-2
CARSPRGTGELFF
TGTGCCAGAAGCCCCCGGGGAACCGGGGAGCTGTTTTTT
>TRBV5-5|-|-|TRBJ2-7
CASSSFYEQYF
TGTGCCAGCAGCTCCTTTTACGAGCAGTACTTC
>TRBV19|TRBD1|-|TRBJ2-3
CATTTGSFTDTQYF
TGTGCCACTACGACAGGGTCATTCACAGATACGCAGTATTTT
>TRBV2|-|-|TRBJ2-1
CASSEIRRATLYNEQFF
TGTGCCAGCAGTGAAATTCGGCGGGCGACCCTCTACAATGAGCAGTTCTTC
>TRBV3-1/TRBV3-2|TRBD1|-|TRBJ2-7
CASSQYPDRAYYEQYF
TGTGCCAGCAGCCAGTACCCAGACAGGGCCTACTACGAGCAGTACTTC
>TRBV9|TRBD2|-|TRBJ2-5
CASSPRTSGSETQYF
TGTGCCAGCAGCCCGAGGACTAGCGGGAGTGAGACCCAGTACTTC
>TRBV5-1|TRBD1|-|TRBJ2-1
CASSRGGQDGGNEQFF
TGCGCCAGCAGCCGAGGAGGACAGGATGGGGGCAATGAGCAGTTCTTC
>TRBV27|-|-|TRBJ2-6
CASSLWAGPGSGANVLTF
TGTGCCAGCAGTTTATGGGCGGGACCGGGCTCTGGGGCCAACGTCCTGACTTTC
>TRBV19|-|-|TRBJ2-1
CASSLLAERPYPSSSYNEQFF
TGTGCCAGTAGTCTGTTGGCGGAGCGCCCTTATCCATCGAGCTCCTACAATGAGCAGTTCTTC
>TRBV19|TRBD1|-|TRBJ2-1
CASSIWAGGRSYNEQFF
TGTGCCAGTAGTATATGGGCAGGGGGCCGCTCCTACAATGAGCAGTTCTTC
>TRBV6-5|TRBD2|-|TRBJ2-1
CASRSGSAYNEQFF
TGTGCCAGCAGAAGCGGGAGTGCGTACAATGAGCAGTTCTTC
>TRBV7-9|-|-|TRBJ2-2
CASSFVSGTGELFF
TGTGCCAGCAGCTTTGTGTCAGGCACCGGGGAGCTGTTTTTT
>TRBV7-2|-|-|TRBJ2-2
CASSLLWPNTGELFF
TGTGCCAGCAGCTTATTGTGGCCGAACACCGGGGAGCTGTTTTTT
>TRBV5-5|-|-|TRBJ2-3
CASSSTGRGDTQYF
TGTGCCAGCAGCTCGACAGGGCGGGGAGATACGCAGTATTTT
>TRBV27|TRBD2|-|TRBJ2-7
CASSSWTSDYEQYF
TGTGCCAGCAGTTCATGGACTAGTGACTACGAGCAGTACTTC
>TRBV27|TRBD1|-|TRBJ1-5
CASRGGQGHLSGQPQHF
TGTGCCAGCAGGGGGGGACAGGGACACCTTTCCGGTCAGCCCCAGCATTTT
>TRBV11-2|TRBD1|-|TRBJ2-2
CASSSYRGRTGELFF
TGTGCCAGCAGCTCGTACAGGGGGCGGACCGGGGAGCTGTTTTTT
>TRBV30|TRBD2|-|TRBJ2-1
CASDRPLAGGYYNEQFF
TGTGCCTCTGACAGGCCACTAGCGGGAGGTTACTACAATGAGCAGTTCTTC
>TRBV7-8|-|-|TRBJ1-5
CASSLLVNQPQHF
TGTGCCAGCAGCTTACTCGTCAATCAGCCCCAGCATTTT
>TRBV7-9|-|-|TRBJ1-2
CASSLNTGDAGYNYGYTF
TGTGCCAGCAGCTTAAATACGGGAGACGCAGGCTATAACTATGGCTACACCTTC
>TRBV29-1|TRBD2|-|TRBJ2-1
CSVAGETSGRWEQFF
TGCAGCGTCGCCGGGGAGACTAGCGGGAGGTGGGAGCAGTTCTTC
>TRBV7-2|-|-|TRBJ1-5
CASSPGRNQPQHF
TGTGCCAGCAGCCCCGGGAGGAATCAGCCCCAGCATTTT
>TRBV6-6|-|few|TRBJ1-5
CASSLRAGVQPQHF
TGTGCCAGCAGTCTCCGGGCAGGGGTACAGCCCCAGCATTTT
>TRBV2|TRBD1|-|TRBJ2-4
CASRTDRGIAKNIQYF
TGTGCCAGCAGAACGGACAGGGGTATTGCCAAAAACATTCAGTACTTC
>TRBV5-1|TRBD1|-|TRBJ2-7
CASSGRTGQQYEQYF
TGCGCCAGCAGCGGACGGACAGGGCAACAGTACGAGCAGTACTTC
>TRBV12-5|-|-|TRBJ2-6
CASGSLQGPGANVLTF
TGTGCTAGTGGTTCATTACAGGGACCGGGGGCCAACGTCCTGACTTTC
>TRBV20-1|-|-|TRBJ1-2
CSASGGAGHGYTF
TGCAGTGCTAGTGGTGGAGCGGGCCATGGCTACACCTTC